The 25 T cell receptor beta chains below were found in one sample sequenced in a study of OX40 agonist ivuxolimab in advanced cancers. TCRdb keeps only in-frame clones here, not all; method: immunoSEQ multiplex PCR. The top ten clones hold around 0.71% of a sample with more than 45,000 clones, 80% to 90% of them seen once. Sequencing was performed on CD4+ or CD8+ T cells sorted from blood, taken in a trial of the OX40 agonist ivuxolimab. These receptors were taken from an adult with an advanced solid tumor such as melanoma, head and neck, liver or kidney cancer.

This clone appeared a single time. The chain recombines TRBV10-2 with TRBJ1-2; no reliable D call. CDR1 is WSHSY and CDR2 is SAAADI in the germline V gene. V was shortened by 0 bases and J by 2 bases, with 19 bases between the two germline ends. The CDR3 runs to 18 residues. CDR3 region: CASSESSSLGHSNYGYTF. CDR3 sequence (DNA): TGCGCCAGCAGTGAGTCTTCAAGTTTGGGCCACTCGAACTATGGCTACACCTTC.

This clone was counted between two and nine times. V is TRBV5-6 and J is TRBJ2-1; D call uncertain. The CDR3 covers 17 residues. V dropped 4 bases and J dropped 4 bases, with 21 bases sitting between them. Germline lookup yields CDR1 SGHDT and CDR2 YYEEEE. The CDR3, as DNA: TGTGCCAGCAGCCTAACTACCCGGGCCAAGGGATACAATGAGCAGTTCTTC. Translation: CASSLTTRAKGYNEQFF. Combining the CDR3 with reference TRBV5-6 and TRBJ2-1 gives the whole variable domain DAGVTQSPTHLIKTRGQQVTLRCSPKSGHDTVSWYQQALGQGPQFIFQYYEEEERQRGNFPDRFSGHQFPNYSSELNVNALLLGDSALYLCASSLTTRAKGYNEQFFGPGTRLTVL.

V is TRBV7-9 and J is TRBJ2-7; 8 nucleotides line up with TRBD2. Per the germline V gene, CDR1 is SEHNR and CDR2 is FQNEAQ (reference sequence). The CDR3 spans 16 residues. J lost 3 bases, V lost 1 base, and 8 bases had no gene match. The CDR3 DNA is TGTGCCAGCAGCTTAGGTGGATTTGCGGGGGGCTACGAGCAGTACTTC. Amino acid sequence: CASSLGGFAGGYEQYF.

The rearrangement joins TRBV11-3 to TRBJ2-5; possibly TRBD1 for D (5 bases). The V end was cut by 5 bases, the J end by 1 base, with 8 bases between. CDR1 is SGHNT and CDR2 is YENEEA in the germline V gene. The CDR3 is made up of 13 amino acids. CDR3 protein: CASSPDSQETQYF. CDR3 coding DNA: TGTGCCAGCAGCCCCGACAGCCAAGAGACCCAGTACTTC.

The chain is built from TRBV6-6 and TRBJ2-7; a possible D gene is TRBD2 (7 bases). Germline V CDR1 and CDR2: MNHNY, SVGAGI (reference sequence). The CDR3 runs 12 residues. The V gene lost 8 bases and the J gene lost 2 bases, with 10 bases spanning the gap. Here the CDR3 DNA reads TGTGCCAGCGGGGGGGACACCTACGAGCAGTACTTC. It is translated as CASGGDTYEQYF.

This clone was recorded many times. The J gene is TRBJ2-3, the V gene TRBV19, with 10 nucleotides matching TRBD1. Germline assignment: CDR1 LNHDA and CDR2 SQIVND (reference sequence). J was trimmed by 10 bases and V by 7 bases; bases with no gene match: 11. The CDR3 consists of 14 residues. As DNA, the CDR3 is TGTGCCAGTAAATCCGGGACAGGGGCCTCCGCGCAGTATTTT. Its protein product is CASKSGTGASAQYF. The complete variable domain, with remaining parts taken from reference TRBV19 and TRBJ2-3, reads DGGITQSPKYLFRKEGQNVTLSCEQNLNHDAMYWYRQDPGQGLRLIYYSQIVNDFQKGDIAEGYSVSREKKESFPLTVTSAQKNPTAFYLCASKSGTGASAQYFGPGTRLTVL.

The chain uses TRBV6-5 and TRBJ2-5; D possibly corresponds to TRBD1 (5 bases). The CDR3 runs 13 residues. The germline CDR1 and CDR2 sequences are MNHEY and SVGAGI. Trimming shortened V by 5 bases and J by 1 base, and 8 bases separated the two germline ends. CDR3 protein: CASSPRVQETQYF. CDR3 nucleotide sequence: TGTGCCAGCAGTCCCAGGGTCCAAGAGACCCAGTACTTC.

V usage is TRBV6-1 and J usage is TRBJ2-3; a possible D gene is TRBD2 (5 bases). With 1 base removed from V and 2 bases from J, the gap between germline ends came to 10 bases. Germline values: CDR1 MNHNS, CDR2 SASEGT. The CDR3 loop spans 15 amino acids. The CDR3 reads CASSEVSGFTDTQYF. CDR3 sequence (DNA): TGTGCCAGCAGTGAAGTATCGGGGTTCACAGATACGCAGTATTTT.

The chain links TRBV4-2 to TRBJ1-6; no firm D call. CDR3 length: 19 residues. Looked up from germline, CDR1 is LGHNA and CDR2 is YNFKEQ. Trimming shortened V by 1 base and J by 0 bases, and 16 bases separated the two germline ends. The CDR3 DNA reads TGTGCCAGCAGCCAAGTCGGGCTTCCCAATCTCTCCTATAATTCACCCCTCCACTTT. Translation: CASSQVGLPNLSYNSPLHF.

Here the CDR3 reads CASSTGSGTGEQYF. CDR3 nucleotides: TGTGCCAGCAGTACGGGGTCAGGGACGGGGGAGCAGTACTTC. The chain recombines TRBV7-7 with TRBJ2-7; D may match TRBD1 or TRBD2 (5 bases each). Trimming removed 6 bases from V and 7 bases from J, with 19 bases in between. CDR1 is SSHAT and CDR2 is FNYEAQ in the germline V gene (reference sequence). The length of the CDR3 is 14 residues.

The genes are TRBV7-2 and TRBJ2-7, with D tentatively TRBD1 (6 bases). Trimming cost V 6 bases and J 3 bases, with 18 bases left between them. CDR3 length: 15 residues. CDR1 SGHTA and CDR2 FQGNSA come from the germline V gene. CDR3 sequence (DNA): TGTGCCAGCAGTCTGACACAGGGAATAAACTACGAGCAGTACTTC. Translated: CASSLTQGINYEQYF.

The chain joins TRBV5-1 to TRBJ2-1, with a tentative D call TRBD2 (6 bases). V dropped 0 bases and J dropped 9 bases, with 13 bases sitting between them. Looked up from germline, CDR1 is SGHRS and CDR2 is YFSETQ. The CDR3 totals 14 residues. The CDR3 DNA is TGCGCCAGCAGCTTGGGGGAGGACTCGTCTGAGCAGTTCTTC. Its translation is CASSLGEDSSEQFF. The variable domain in full, with the rest retrieved from reference TRBV5-1 and TRBJ2-1, is KAGVTQTPRYLIKTRGQQVTLSCSPISGHRSVSWYQQTPGQGLQFLFEYFSETQRNKGNFPGRFSGRQFSNSRSEMNVSTLELGDSALYLCASSLGEDSSEQFFGPGTRLTVL.

A few counts support this clone. This chain joins TRBV11-3 and TRBJ1-1; 8 bases line up with TRBD1. This CDR3 contains 17 residues. The V gene end was trimmed by 4 bases and the J gene end by 0 bases; junction bases not matched to a gene: 10. Germline lookup yields CDR1 SGHNT and CDR2 YENEEA. CDR3 in amino acids: CASSSWTGTGMNTEAFF. The CDR3, as DNA: TGTGCCAGCAGCTCCTGGACAGGGACCGGAATGAACACTGAAGCTTTCTTT.

The V and J genes are TRBV6-1 and TRBJ1-5; no firm D call. This CDR3 region has 15 residues. Germline V CDR1 and CDR2: MNHNS, SASEGT. The ends were cut back, 0 bases at V and 4 bases at J, with 10 bases in the middle. DNA of the CDR3: TGTGCCAGCAGTGAAGCGCCGGGGAAGAATCAGCCCCAGCATTTT. This gives the protein CASSEAPGKNQPQHF.

J is TRBJ1-2 and V is TRBV6-1; unclear D gene. CDR3 length equals 14 residues. V was pared by 7 bases and J by 3 bases, with 15 bases between. Germline V CDR1 and CDR2: MNHNS, SASEGT. CDR3 bases: TGTGCCAGCACACCAATGGACGGGGACTATGGCTACACCTTC. Its translation is CASTPMDGDYGYTF.

The CDR3, as DNA: TGCGCCAGCAGCGGGTCCCTACAGCTAAACAATGAGCAGTTCTTC. It specifies CASSGSLQLNNEQFF. The chain recombines TRBV5-1 with TRBJ2-1; D gene uncertain. Germline V gene lookup returns CDR1 SGHRS and CDR2 YFSETQ. Trimming took off 4 bases at V and 5 bases at J, with 16 bases between the two ends. There are 15 residues in the CDR3.

The DNA of the CDR3 is TGTGCCAGTAGTATTCCCGGACAGGTCGAGTTAGGGGGGGCCAACGTCCTGACTTTC. Amino acid sequence: CASSIPGQVELGGANVLTF. The chain carries TRBV19 and TRBJ2-6; 7 positions agree with TRBD1. There are 19 residues in the CDR3. Germline CDR1 and CDR2: LNHDA and SQIVND (reference sequence). J was trimmed by 4 bases and V by 3 bases; bases with no gene match: 15.

The V gene is TRBV7-8, the J gene TRBJ1-6; a weak D match, TRBD1 (6 bases). The germline gives CDR1 SGHVS, CDR2 FQNEAQ. V lost 7 bases and J lost 7, with 14 bases in between. This CDR3 comprises 14 residues. CDR3 in DNA: TGTGCCAGCAAGAGCAGGGGTGACAATTCACCCCTCCACTTT. Residues: CASKSRGDNSPLHF.

The chain carries TRBV29-1 and TRBJ2-7, with 7 bases fitting TRBD1. The CDR3 is 13 amino acids. CDR1 SQVTM and CDR2 ANQGSEA come from the germline V gene. Trimming took 5 bases from V and 4 from J; bases not matched to a gene: 8. The CDR3 sequence is CSVRPAGGYEQYF. The DNA for the CDR3 is TGCAGCGTTCGGCCCGCAGGGGGATACGAGCAGTACTTC.

The chain carries TRBV18 and TRBJ2-3; D unclear. The CDR3 sequence is 14 residues long. Trimming removed 0 bases at V and 1 base at J, with 5 bases between. Germline values: CDR1 KGHSH, CDR2 LQKENI. CDR3 region: CASSPPTGTDTQYF. In DNA, the CDR3 is TGTGCCAGCTCACCACCGACGGGCACAGATACGCAGTATTTT.

The table lists this clone with a count of one. The V gene is TRBV5-1, the J gene TRBJ1-1, with D tentatively TRBD1 (6 bases). The CDR3 is 15 amino acids. The germline CDR1 and CDR2 sequences are SGHRS and YFSETQ. The germline V and J ends were trimmed by 2 bases and 1 base, with 12 bases remaining between them. The CDR3 here is CASSLMDSRNTEAFF. CDR3 sequence (DNA): TGCGCCAGCAGCTTAATGGACAGCCGGAACACTGAAGCTTTCTTT.

This chain joins TRBV2 and TRBJ2-1; 9 bases are a match to TRBD2. Germline loops: CDR1 SNHLY, CDR2 FYNNEI. CDR3 size: 16 residues. V shed 6 bases and J 6 bases; nucleotides not matched to a gene: 12. Written as DNA, the CDR3 is TGTGCCAGCAGACCCCCCGGGACTAGCCTCAGCAATGAGCAGTTCTTC. Amino acid sequence: CASRPPGTSLSNEQFF.

V usage is TRBV10-1 and J usage is TRBJ2-7; D perhaps matches TRBD1 (6 bases). The germline V and J ends were trimmed by 4 bases and 3 bases, with 10 bases remaining between them. The CDR3 has 13 amino acids. The germline V gene encodes CDR1 WNHNN and CDR2 SYGVQD (reference sequence). The CDR3 loop is CASSAGQHYEQYF. DNA of the CDR3: TGCGCCAGCAGTGCGGGACAACACTACGAGCAGTACTTC.

The CDR3 bases are TGTGCCAGCAGTGCTGAACAAGAGACCCAGTACTTC. Protein sequence: CASSAEQETQYF. The chain combines TRBV6-1 with TRBJ2-5; D gene ambiguous. Germline CDR1 MNHNS, CDR2 SASEGT. This CDR3 has 12 amino acids. With 4 bases removed from V and 2 bases from J, the gap between germline ends came to 5 bases.

V is TRBV5-4 and J is TRBJ2-5; D perhaps matches TRBD1 (5 bases). Trimming stripped 1 base from V and 2 bases from J, with 9 bases between. This CDR3 has 14 amino acids. CDR1 SGHNT and CDR2 YYREEE come from the germline V gene (reference sequence). In DNA, the CDR3 is TGTGCCAGCAGCTTGAAACAGGCTCAAGAGACCCAGTACTTC. It translates to CASSLKQAQETQYF. The full variable domain, with the rest looked up from reference TRBV5-4 and TRBJ2-5, is ETGVTQSPTHLIKTRGQQVTLRCSSQSGHNTVSWYQQALGQGPQFIFQYYREEENGRGNFPPRFSGLQFPNYSSELNVNALELDDSALYLCASSLKQAQETQYFGPGTRLLVL.